Listed here is a single T cell receptor beta chain. The antigen is undetermined. The sample originates from a study of CD8+ T cells in alopecia areata. Findings and caveats of the study: The link between baseline CD8+ expansion and response remains uncertain with one nonresponder. Scalp sequencing also captures normal skin's resident alphabeta T cells.

The sequencing template was cDNA reverse transcribed from extracted RNA. Data came from immunoSEQ multiplex PCR; TCRdb stores just in-frame clones and leaves some out. The table lists 200,000 to 250,000 clones, roughly 66% of them singletons. The V end was cut by 3 bases, the J end by 5 bases, with 8 bases between. The germline gives CDR1 SGHTA, CDR2 FQGNSA. This CDR3 contains 13 residues. The treatment is: oral pan-JAK inhibitor, 5-10 mg twice daily. The investigators collected lesional scalp punch biopsies and peripheral blood from alopecia areata patients. The receptor was isolated from a human donor with alopecia areata. The V call is TRBV7-2, the J call TRBJ1-5; D not resolved. Sequencing was performed on CD4+ T cells sorted from blood, taken around week 44, from a patient treated with tofacitinib. CDR3 amino acids: CASSFGPDQPQHF. The CDR3 nucleotides are TGTGCCAGCAGCTTTGGCCCCGATCAGCCCCAGCATTTT. Combining the CDR3 with reference TRBV7-2 and TRBJ1-5 gives the whole variable domain GAGVSQSPSNKVTEKGKDVELRCDPISGHTALYWYRQSLGQGLEFLIYFQGNSAPDKSGLPSDRFSAERTGGSVSTLTIQRTQQEDSAVYLCASSFGPDQPQHFGDGTRLSIL.